This T cell receptor (beta chain) was profiled in a study of long-term antiretroviral therapy in people with HIV. Sequencing used immunoSEQ v3.0 at survey level. The repertoire was sequenced with immunoSEQ multiplex PCR; TCRdb's copy has only in-frame clones and lacks some. The table has some 9,600 clones, roughly 84% seen once. The length of the CDR3 is 15 residues. Germline-derived CDR1 and CDR2 are SGHRS and YFSETQ. V trimming: 2 bases; J trimming: 2 bases; junction bases outside the gene matches: 5. The sequence came from a man between 25 and 39 years old with HIV. The starting material was unsorted PBMCs, obtained 0.3 years before starting antiretroviral therapy. V and J are TRBV5-1 and TRBJ2-3; 7 bases agree with TRBD2. The CDR3 reads CASSFNGRTTDTQYF. DNA for the CDR3: TGCGCCAGCAGCTTTAACGGGAGGACCACAGATACGCAGTATTTT. The variable domain in full, with the rest retrieved from reference TRBV5-1 and TRBJ2-3, is KAGVTQTPRYLIKTRGQQVTLSCSPISGHRSVSWYQQTPGQGLQFLFEYFSETQRNKGNFPGRFSGRQFSNSRSEMNVSTLELGDSALYLCASSFNGRTTDTQYFGPGTRLTVL.